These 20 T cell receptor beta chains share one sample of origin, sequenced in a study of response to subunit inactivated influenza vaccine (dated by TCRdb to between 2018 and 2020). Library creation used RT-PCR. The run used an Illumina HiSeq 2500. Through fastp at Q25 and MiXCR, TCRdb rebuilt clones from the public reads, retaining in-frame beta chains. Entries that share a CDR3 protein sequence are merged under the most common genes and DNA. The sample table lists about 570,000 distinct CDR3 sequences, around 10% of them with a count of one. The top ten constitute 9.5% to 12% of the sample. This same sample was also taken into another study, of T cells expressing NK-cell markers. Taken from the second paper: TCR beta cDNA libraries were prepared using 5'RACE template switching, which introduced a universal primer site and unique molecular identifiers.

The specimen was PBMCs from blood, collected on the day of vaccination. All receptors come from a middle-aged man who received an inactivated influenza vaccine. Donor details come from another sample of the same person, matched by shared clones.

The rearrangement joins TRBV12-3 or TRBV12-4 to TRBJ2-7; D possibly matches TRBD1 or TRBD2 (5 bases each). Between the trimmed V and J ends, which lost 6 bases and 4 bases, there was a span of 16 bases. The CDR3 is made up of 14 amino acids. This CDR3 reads CASREAGIGYEQYF. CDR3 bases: TGTGCCAGCAGGGAGGCAGGGATAGGGTACGAGCAGTACTTC.

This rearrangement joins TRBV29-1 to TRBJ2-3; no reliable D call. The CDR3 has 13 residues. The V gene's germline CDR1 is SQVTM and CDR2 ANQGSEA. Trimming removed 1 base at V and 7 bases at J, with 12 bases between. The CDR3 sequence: CSVEVVSSHTQYF. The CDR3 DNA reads TGCAGCGTTGAAGTGGTCTCTTCCCATACGCAGTATTTT.

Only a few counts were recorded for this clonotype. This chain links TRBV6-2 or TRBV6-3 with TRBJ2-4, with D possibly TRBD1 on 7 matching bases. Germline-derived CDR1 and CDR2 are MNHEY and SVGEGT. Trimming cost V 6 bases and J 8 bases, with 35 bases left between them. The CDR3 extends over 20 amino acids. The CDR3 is CASSPAEGADTEEPRDIQYF. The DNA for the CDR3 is TGTGCCAGCAGCCCCGCGGAGGGGGCCGACACTGAAGAACCTAGGGACATTCAGTACTTC.

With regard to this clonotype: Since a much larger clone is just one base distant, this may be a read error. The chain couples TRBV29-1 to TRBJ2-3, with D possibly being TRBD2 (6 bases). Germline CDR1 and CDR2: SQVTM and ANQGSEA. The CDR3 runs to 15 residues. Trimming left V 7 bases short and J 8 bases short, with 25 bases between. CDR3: CSADQGYLVEGTQYF. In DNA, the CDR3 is TGCAGCGCTGACCAGGGATACCTGGTGGAGGGTACGCAGTATTTT.

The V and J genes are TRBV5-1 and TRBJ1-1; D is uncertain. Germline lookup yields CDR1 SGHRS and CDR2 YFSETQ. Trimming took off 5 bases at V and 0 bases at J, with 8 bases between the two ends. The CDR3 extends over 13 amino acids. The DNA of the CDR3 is TGCGCCAGCAGGAACAGCGTGAACACTGAAGCTTTCTTT. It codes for CASRNSVNTEAFF.

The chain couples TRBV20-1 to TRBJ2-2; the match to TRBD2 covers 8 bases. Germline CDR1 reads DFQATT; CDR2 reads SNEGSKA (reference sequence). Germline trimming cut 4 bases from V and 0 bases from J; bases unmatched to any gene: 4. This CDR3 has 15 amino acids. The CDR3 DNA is TGCAGTGCTAAACGGACTAGCCCGAACACCGGGGAGCTGTTTTTT. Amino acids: CSAKRTSPNTGELFF.

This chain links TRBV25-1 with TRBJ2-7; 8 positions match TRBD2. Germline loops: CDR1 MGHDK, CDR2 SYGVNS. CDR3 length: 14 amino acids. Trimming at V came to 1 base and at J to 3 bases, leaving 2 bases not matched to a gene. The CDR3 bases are TGTGCCAGCAGTGAATCAAGCGGGAGCTACGAGCAGTACTTC. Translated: CASSESSGSYEQYF.

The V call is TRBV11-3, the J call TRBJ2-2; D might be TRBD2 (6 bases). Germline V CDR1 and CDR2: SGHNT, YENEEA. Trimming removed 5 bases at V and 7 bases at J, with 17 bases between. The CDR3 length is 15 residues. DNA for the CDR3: TGTGCCAGCAGCAGAACCGGGACTTCGAGCGGGGAGCTGTTTTTT. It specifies CASSRTGTSSGELFF. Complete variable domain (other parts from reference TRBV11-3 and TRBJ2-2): EAGVVQSPRYKIIEKKQPVAFWCNPISGHNTLYWYLQNLGQGPELLIRYENEEAVDDSQLPKDRFSAERLKGVDSTLKIQPAELGDSAVYLCASSRTGTSSGELFFGEGSRLTVL.

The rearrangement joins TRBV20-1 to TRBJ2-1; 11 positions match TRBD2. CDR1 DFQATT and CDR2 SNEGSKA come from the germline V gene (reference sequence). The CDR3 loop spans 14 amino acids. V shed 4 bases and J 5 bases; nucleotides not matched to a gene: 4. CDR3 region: CSATPGLADNEQFF. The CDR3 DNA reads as TGCAGTGCTACTCCGGGACTAGCGGACAATGAGCAGTTCTTC.

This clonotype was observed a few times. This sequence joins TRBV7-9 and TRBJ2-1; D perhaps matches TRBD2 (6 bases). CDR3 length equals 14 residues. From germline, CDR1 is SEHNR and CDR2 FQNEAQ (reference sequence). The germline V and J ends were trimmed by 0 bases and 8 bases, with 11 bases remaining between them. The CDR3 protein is CASSLAPGRHEQFF. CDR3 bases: TGTGCCAGCAGCTTAGCTCCAGGGAGGCATGAGCAGTTCTTC. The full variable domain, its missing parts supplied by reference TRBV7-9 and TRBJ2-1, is DTGVSQNPRHKITKRGQNVTFRCDPISEHNRLYWYRQTLGQGPEFLTYFQNEAQLEKSRLLSDRFSAERPKGSFSTLEIQRTEQGDSAMYLCASSLAPGRHEQFFGPGTRLTVL.

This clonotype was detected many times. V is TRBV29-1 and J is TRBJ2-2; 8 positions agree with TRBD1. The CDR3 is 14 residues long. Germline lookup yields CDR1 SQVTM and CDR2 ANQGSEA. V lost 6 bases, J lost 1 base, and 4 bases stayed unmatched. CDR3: CSVWTGLNTGELFF. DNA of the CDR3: TGCAGCGTCTGGACAGGGCTGAACACCGGGGAGCTGTTTTTT.

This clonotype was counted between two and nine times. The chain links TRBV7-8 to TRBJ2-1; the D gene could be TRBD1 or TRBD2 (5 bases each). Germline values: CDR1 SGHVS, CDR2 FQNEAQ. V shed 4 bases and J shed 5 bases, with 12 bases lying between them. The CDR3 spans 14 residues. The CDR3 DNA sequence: TGTGCCAGCAGCTGGGGGATGATCGACAATGAGCAGTTCTTC. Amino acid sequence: CASSWGMIDNEQFF.

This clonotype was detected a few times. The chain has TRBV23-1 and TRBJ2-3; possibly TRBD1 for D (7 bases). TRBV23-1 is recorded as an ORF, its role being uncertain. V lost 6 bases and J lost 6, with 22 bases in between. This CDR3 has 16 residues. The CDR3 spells CASSPPTGEEADTQYF. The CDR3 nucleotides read TGCGCCAGCAGCCCCCCAACAGGGGAGGAAGCGGATACGCAGTATTTT.

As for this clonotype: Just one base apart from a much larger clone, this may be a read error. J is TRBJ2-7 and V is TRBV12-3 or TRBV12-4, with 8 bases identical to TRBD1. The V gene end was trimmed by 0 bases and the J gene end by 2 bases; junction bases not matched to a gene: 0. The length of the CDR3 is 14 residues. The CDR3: CASSLAGQAYEQYF. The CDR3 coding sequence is TGTGCCAGCAGTTTAGCGGGACAGGCCTACGAGCAGTACTTC.

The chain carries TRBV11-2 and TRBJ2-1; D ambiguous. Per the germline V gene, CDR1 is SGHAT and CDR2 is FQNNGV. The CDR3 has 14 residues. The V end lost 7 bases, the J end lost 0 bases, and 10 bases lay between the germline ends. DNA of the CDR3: TGTGCCAGCACCCGCCTGGGCTCCTACAATGAGCAGTTCTTC. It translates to CASTRLGSYNEQFF.

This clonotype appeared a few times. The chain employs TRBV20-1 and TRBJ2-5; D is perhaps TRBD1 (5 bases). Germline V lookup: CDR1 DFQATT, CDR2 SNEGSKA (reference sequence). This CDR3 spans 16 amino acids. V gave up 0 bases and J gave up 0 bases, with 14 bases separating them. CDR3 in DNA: TGCAGTGCTAGAGATCTAACAGGACGTTACCAAGAGACCCAGTACTTC. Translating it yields CSARDLTGRYQETQYF.

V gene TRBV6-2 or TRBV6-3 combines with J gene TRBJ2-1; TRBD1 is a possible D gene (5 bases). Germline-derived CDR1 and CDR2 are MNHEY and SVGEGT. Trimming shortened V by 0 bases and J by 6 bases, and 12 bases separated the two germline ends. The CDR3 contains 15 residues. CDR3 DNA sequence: TGTGCCAGCAGTTACTCGATACGGACAAGCAATGAGCAGTTCTTC. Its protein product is CASSYSIRTSNEQFF.

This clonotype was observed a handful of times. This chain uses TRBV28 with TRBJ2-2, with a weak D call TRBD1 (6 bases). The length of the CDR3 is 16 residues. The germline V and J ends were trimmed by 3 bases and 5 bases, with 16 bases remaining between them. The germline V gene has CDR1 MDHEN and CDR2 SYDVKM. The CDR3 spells CASSFNRGRGTGELFF. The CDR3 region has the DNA TGTGCCAGCAGTTTTAATAGGGGAAGGGGGACCGGGGAGCTGTTTTTT. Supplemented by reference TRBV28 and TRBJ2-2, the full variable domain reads DVKVTQSSRYLVKRTGEKVFLECVQDMDHENMFWYRQDPGLGLRLIYFSYDVKMKEKGDIPEGYSVSREKKERFSLILESASTNQTSMYLCASSFNRGRGTGELFFGEGSRLTVL.

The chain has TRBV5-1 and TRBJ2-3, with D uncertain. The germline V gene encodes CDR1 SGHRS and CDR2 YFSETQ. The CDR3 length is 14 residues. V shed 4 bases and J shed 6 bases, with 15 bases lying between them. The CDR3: CASSLPSGLDTQYF. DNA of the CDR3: TGCGCCAGCAGCCTGCCGTCCGGGCTTGATACGCAGTATTTT.

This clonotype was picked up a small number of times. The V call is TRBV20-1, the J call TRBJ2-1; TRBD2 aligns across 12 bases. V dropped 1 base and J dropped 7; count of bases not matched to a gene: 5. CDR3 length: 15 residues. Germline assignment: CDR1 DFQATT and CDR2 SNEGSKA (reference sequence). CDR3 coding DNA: TGCAGTGCTAGAGGTCCTAGCGGGAGGGGGAATGAGCAGTTCTTC. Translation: CSARGPSGRGNEQFF.